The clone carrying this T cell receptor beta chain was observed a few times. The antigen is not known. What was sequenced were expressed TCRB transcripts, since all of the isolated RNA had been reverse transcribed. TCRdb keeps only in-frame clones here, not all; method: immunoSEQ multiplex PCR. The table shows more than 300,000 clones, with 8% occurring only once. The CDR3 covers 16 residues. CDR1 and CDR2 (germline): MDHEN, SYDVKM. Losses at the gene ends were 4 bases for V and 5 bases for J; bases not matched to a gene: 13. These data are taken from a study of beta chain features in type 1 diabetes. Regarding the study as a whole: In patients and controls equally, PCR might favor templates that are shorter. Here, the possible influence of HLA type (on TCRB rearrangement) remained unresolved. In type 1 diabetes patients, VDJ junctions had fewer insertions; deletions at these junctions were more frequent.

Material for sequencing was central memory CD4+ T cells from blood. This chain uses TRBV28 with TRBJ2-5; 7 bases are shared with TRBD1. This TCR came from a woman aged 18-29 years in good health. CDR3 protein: CASSSRTGAKSETQYF. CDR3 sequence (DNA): TGTGCCAGCAGTTCCCGGACAGGAGCGAAGTCGGAGACCCAGTACTTC.